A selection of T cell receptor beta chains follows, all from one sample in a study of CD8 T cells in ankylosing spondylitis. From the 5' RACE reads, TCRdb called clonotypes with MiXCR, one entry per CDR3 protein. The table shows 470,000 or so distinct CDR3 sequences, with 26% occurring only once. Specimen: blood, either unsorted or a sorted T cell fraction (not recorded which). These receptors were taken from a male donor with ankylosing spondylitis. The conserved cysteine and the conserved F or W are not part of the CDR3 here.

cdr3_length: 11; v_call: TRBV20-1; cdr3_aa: SARGQALDTQY
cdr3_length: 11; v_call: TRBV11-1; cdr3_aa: ASSEGLHNEQF
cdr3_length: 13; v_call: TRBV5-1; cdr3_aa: ASSSDGAPTDTQY
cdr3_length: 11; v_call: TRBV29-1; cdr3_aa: SVVRGNQETQY
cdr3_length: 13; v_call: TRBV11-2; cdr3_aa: ATRPGLAGDNEQF
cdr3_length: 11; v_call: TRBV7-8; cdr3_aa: ASSFGTSGEQF
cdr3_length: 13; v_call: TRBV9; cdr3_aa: ASSALATNTGELF
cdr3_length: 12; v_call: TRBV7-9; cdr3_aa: ASKSGSAYNEQF
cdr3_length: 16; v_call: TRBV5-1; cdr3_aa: ASSVGLAGGLHSETQY
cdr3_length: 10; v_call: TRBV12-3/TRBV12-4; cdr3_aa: ASSRLNTEAF
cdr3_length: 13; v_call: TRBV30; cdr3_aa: AWSLISPGKTEAF
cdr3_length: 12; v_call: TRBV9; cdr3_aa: ASSVAWGSYEQY
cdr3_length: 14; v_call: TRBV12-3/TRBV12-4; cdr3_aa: ASRNWYEDRTDTQY
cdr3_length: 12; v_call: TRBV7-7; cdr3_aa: ASSDQAGDNEQF
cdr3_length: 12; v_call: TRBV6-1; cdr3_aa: ASSPQGANSPLH
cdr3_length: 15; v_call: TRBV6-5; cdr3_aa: ASSYYRDRQHHQPQH
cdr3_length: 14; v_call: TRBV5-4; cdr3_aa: ASSTGTEKPSRGYT
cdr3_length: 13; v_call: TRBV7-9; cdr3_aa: ASSFRGQGNSPLH
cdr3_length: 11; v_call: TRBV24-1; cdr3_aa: ATTLGRGDTQY
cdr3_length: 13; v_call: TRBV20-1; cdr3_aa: SASLAGDGTDTQY
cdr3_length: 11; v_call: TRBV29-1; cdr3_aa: SFRFIGSDTQY
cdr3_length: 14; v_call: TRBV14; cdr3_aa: ASSQTGTGIVETQY
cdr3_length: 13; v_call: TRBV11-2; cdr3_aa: ASSLAPGGSYGYT
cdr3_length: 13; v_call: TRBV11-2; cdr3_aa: ASDQFGRSQETQY
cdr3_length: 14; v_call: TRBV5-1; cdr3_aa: ASSLVRGGVYNEQF
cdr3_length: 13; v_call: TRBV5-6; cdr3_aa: ASSPLTGRSNEQY
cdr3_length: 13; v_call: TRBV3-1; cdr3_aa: ASSQDLKVTDTQY
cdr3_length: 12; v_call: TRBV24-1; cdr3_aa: ATGSDGTYNEQF
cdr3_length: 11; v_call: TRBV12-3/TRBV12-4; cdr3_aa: ASRNPPGNEQF
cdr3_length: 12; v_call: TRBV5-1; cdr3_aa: ASNRQGRDTEAF
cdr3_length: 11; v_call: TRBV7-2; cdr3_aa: ASSFPGWEKLF
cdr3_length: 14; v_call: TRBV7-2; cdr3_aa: ASSLYRETNTGELF
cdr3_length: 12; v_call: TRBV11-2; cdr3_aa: ASSQFLGPDTQY
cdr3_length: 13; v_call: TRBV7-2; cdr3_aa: ASRRTSGSLDIQY
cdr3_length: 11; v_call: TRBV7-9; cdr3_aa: ASSFLRNREAF
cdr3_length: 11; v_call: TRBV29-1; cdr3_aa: SGQTEPYNEQF
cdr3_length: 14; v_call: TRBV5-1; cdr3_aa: ASSLTRTGSTDTQY
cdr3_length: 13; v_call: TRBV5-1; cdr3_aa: ASSSAGQGTYEQY
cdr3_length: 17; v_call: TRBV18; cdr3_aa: ASSPLLGPETLIHEKLF
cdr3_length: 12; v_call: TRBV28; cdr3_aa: ASSLASLSYEQY
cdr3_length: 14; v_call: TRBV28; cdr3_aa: ASTLSGTSSYNEQF
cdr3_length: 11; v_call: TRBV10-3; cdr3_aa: AISEQVGGLCV
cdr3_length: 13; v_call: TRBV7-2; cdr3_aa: ASSLKGSSRQEQY
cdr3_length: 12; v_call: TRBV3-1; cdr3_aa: ASSQGTWSYGYT
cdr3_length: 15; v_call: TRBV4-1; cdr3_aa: ASSQAVQQGQGETQY
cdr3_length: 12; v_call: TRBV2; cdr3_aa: ASSENRGGGEQF